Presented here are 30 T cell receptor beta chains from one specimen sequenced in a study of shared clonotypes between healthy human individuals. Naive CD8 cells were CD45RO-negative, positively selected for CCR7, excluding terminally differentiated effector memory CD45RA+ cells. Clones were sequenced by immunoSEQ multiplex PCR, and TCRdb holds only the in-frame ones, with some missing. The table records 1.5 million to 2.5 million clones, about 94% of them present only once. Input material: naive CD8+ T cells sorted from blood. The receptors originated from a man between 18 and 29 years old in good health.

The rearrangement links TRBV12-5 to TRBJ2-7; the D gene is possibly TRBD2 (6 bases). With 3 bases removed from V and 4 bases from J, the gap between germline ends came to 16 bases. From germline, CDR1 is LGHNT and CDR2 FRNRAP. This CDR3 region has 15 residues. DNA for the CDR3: TGTGCTAGTGGTTTCTTGGACTACGCCTCATACGAGCAGTACTTC. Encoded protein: CASGFLDYASYEQYF.

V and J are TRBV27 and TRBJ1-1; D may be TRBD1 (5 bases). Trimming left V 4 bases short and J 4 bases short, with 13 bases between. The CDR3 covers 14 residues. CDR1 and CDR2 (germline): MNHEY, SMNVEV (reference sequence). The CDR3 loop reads CASSSRGSGTEAFF. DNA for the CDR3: TGTGCCAGCAGTTCGAGGGGCTCAGGCACTGAAGCTTTCTTT.

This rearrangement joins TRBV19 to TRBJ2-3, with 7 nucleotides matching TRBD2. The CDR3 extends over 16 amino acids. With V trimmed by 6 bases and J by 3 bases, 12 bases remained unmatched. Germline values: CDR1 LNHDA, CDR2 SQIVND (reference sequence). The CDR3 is CASRPTGLDLTDTQYF. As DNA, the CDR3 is TGTGCCAGTAGACCAACTGGACTAGATTTGACAGATACGCAGTATTTT.

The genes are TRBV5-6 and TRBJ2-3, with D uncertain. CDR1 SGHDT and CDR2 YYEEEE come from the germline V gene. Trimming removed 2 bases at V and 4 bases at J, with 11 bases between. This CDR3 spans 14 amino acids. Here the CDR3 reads CASSFLVDPDTQYF. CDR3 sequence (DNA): TGTGCCAGCAGCTTCCTGGTAGATCCAGATACGCAGTATTTT.

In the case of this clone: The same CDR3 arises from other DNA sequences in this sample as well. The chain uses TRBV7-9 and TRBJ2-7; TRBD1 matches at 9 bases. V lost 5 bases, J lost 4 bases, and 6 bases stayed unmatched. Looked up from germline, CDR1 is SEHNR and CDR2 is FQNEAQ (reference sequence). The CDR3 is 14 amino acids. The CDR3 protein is CASSPRQGGYEQYF. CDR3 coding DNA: TGTGCCAGCAGCCCCAGACAGGGGGGGTACGAGCAGTACTTC.

In DNA form, the CDR3 reads TGTGCCAGCAGCTTAGGGTTGGGGGCGGGAGAGACCCAGTACTTC. This sequence encodes CASSLGLGAGETQYF. This chain uses TRBV7-3 with TRBJ2-5; a possible D gene is TRBD1 (6 bases). V gave up 2 bases and J gave up 4 bases, with 14 bases separating them. CDR3 size: 15 residues. Germline CDR1 reads SGHTA; CDR2 reads FQGTGA.

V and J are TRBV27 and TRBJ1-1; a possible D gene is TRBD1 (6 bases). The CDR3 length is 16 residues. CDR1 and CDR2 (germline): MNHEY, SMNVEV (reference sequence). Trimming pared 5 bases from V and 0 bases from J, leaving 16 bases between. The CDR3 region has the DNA TGTGCCAGCAGTCCAAGGGGGTTGCCCATGAACACTGAAGCTTTCTTT. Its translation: CASSPRGLPMNTEAFF.

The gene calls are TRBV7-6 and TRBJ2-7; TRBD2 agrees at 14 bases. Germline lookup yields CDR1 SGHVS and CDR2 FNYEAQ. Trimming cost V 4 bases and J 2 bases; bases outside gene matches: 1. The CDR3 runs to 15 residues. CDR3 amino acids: CASSSGLAGAYEQYF. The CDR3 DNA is TGTGCCAGCAGCTCGGGACTAGCGGGGGCCTACGAGCAGTACTTC.

The CDR3 is CASSPLEGSYEQYF. DNA of the CDR3: TGTGCCAGCAGCCCGCTTGAGGGGTCCTACGAGCAGTACTTC. V gene TRBV7-3 combines with J gene TRBJ2-7; D possibly matches TRBD1 or TRBD2 (5 bases each). Germline values: CDR1 SGHTA, CDR2 FQGTGA. The CDR3 sequence is 14 residues long. The ends were cut back, 5 bases at V and 1 base at J, with 12 bases in the middle.

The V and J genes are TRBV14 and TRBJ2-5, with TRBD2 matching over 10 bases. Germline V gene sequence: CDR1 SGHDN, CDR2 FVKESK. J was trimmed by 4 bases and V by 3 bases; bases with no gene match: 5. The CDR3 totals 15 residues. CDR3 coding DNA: TGTGCCAGCAGCCAGACTAGCGGGCCAGGAGAGACCCAGTACTTC. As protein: CASSQTSGPGETQYF.

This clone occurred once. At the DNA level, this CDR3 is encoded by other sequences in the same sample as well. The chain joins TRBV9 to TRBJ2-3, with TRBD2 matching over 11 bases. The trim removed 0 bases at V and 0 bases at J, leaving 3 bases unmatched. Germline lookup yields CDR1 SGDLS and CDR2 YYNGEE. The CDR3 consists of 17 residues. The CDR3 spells CASSVDGTSGSTDTQYF. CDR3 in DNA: TGTGCCAGCAGCGTAGATGGGACTAGCGGTAGCACAGATACGCAGTATTTT.

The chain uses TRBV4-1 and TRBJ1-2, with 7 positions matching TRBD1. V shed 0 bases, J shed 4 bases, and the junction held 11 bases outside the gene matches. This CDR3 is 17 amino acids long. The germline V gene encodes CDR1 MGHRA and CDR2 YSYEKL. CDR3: CASSQDIVTGEIYGYTF. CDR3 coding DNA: TGCGCCAGCAGCCAAGATATAGTAACAGGGGAAATCTATGGCTACACCTTC.

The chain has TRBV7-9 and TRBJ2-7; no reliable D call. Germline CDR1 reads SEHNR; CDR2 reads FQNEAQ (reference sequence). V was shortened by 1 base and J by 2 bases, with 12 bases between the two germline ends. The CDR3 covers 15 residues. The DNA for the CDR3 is TGTGCCAGCAGCTTAGAATATAGGGCCCCCTACGAGCAGTACTTC. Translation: CASSLEYRAPYEQYF.

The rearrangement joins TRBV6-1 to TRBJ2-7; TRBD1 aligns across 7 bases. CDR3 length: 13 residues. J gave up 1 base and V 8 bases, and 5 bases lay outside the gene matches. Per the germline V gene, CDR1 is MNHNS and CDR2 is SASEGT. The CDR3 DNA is TGTGCCAGCCACTGGGACAGATCCTACGAGCAGTACTTC. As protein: CASHWDRSYEQYF.

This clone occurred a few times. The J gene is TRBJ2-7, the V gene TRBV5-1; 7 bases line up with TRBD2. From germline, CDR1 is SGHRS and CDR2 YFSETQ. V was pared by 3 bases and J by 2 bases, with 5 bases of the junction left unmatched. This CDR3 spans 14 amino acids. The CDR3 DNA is TGCGCCAGCAGCTCCCGGGACTATACCTACGAGCAGTACTTC. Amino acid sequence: CASSSRDYTYEQYF.

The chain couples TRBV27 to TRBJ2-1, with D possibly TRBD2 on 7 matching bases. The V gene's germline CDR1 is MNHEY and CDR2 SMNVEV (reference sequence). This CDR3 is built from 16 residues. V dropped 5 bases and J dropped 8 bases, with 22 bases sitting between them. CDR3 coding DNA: TGTGCCAGCAGTGCCGGGGGGCCGGGGGATGGATATGAGCAGTTCTTC. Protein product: CASSAGGPGDGYEQFF.

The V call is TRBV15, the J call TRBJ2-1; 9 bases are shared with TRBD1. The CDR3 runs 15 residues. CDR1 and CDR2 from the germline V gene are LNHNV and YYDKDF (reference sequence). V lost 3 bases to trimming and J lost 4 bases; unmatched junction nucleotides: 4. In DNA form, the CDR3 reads TGTGCCACCAGCAGCACCGGGACAGGGTACAATGAGCAGTTCTTC. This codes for CATSSTGTGYNEQFF.

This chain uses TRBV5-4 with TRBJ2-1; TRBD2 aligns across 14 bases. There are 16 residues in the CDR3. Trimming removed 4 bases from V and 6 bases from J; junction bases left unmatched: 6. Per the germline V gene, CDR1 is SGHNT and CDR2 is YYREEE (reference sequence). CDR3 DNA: TGTGCCAGCAGCCCGGGACTAGCGGGGGCCCCCAATGAGCAGTTCTTC. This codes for CASSPGLAGAPNEQFF. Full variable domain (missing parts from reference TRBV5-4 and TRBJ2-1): ETGVTQSPTHLIKTRGQQVTLRCSSQSGHNTVSWYQQALGQGPQFIFQYYREEENGRGNFPPRFSGLQFPNYSSELNVNALELDDSALYLCASSPGLAGAPNEQFFGPGTRLTVL.

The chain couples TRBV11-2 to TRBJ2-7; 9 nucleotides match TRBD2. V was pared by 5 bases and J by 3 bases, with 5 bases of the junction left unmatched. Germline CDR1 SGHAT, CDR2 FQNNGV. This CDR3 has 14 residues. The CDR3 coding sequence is TGTGCCAGCAGCCCTAGCGGGGATTACTACGAGCAGTACTTC. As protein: CASSPSGDYYEQYF.

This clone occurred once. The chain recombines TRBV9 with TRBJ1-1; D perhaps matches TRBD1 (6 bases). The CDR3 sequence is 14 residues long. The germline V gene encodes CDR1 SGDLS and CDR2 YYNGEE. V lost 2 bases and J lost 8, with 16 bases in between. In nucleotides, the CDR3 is TGTGCCAGCAGCGTCGCCCCAACCGGGACAGAAGCTTTCTTT. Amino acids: CASSVAPTGTEAFF.

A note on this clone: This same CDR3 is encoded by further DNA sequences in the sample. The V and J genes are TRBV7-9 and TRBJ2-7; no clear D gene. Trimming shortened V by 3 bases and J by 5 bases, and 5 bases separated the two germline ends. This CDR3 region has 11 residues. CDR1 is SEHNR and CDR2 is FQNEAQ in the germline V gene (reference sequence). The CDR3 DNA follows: TGTGCCAGCAGCTTCGGTCACGAGCAGTACTTC. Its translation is CASSFGHEQYF.

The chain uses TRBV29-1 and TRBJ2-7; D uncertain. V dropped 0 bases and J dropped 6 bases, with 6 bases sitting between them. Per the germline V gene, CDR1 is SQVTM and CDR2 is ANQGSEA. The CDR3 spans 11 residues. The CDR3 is CSVEDSAEQYF. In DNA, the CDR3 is TGCAGCGTTGAAGACTCCGCCGAGCAGTACTTC.

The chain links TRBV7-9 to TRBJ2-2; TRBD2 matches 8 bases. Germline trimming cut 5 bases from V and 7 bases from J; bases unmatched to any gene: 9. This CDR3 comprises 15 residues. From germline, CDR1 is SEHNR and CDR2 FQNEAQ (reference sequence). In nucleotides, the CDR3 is TGTGCCAGCAGCCCTCCTAGCGGGTTGAACGGGGAGCTGTTTTTT. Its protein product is CASSPPSGLNGELFF.

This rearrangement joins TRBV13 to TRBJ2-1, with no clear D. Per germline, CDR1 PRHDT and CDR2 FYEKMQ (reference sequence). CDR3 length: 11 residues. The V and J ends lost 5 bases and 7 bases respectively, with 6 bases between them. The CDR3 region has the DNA TGTGCCAGCAGCGCCTCAAATGAGCAGTTCTTC. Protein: CASSASNEQFF.

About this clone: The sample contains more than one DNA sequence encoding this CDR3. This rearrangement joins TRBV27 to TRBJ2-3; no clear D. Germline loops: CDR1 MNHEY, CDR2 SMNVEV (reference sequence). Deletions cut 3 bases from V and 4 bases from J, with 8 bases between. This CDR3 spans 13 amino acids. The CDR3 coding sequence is TGTGCCAGCAGTTTCGGCACTGCAGATACGCAGTATTTT. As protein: CASSFGTADTQYF.

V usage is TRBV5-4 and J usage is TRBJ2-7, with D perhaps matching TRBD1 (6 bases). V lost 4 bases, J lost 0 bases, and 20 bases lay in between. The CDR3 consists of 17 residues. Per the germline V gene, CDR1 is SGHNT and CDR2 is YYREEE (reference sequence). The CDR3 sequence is CASSHGPSQGSSYEQYF. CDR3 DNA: TGTGCCAGCAGCCACGGGCCGTCTCAGGGGAGCTCCTACGAGCAGTACTTC.

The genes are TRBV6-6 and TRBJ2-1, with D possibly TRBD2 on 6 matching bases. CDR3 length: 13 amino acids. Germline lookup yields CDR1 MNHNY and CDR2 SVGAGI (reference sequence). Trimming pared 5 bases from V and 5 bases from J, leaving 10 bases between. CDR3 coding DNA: TGTGCCAGCAGTCCGGGACTTCACAATGAGCAGTTCTTC. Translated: CASSPGLHNEQFF.

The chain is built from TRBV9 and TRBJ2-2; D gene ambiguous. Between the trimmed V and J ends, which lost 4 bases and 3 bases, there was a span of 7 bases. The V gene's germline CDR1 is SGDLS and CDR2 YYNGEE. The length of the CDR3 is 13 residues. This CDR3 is CASSPQHTGELFF. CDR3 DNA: TGTGCCAGCAGCCCACAGCACACCGGGGAGCTGTTTTTT.

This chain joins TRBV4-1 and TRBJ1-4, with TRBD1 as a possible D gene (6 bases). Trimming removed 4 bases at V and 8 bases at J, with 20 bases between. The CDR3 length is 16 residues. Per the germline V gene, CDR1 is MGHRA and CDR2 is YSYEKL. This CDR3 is CASSPSGALGAEKLFF. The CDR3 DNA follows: TGCGCCAGCAGCCCCTCGGGGGCGCTGGGAGCCGAAAAACTGTTTTTT.

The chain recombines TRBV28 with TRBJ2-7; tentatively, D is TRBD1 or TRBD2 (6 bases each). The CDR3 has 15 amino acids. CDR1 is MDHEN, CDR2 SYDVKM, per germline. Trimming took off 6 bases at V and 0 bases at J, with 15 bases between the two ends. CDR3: CASRLRGGYSYEQYF. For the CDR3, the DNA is TGTGCCAGCAGGTTGCGAGGGGGGTACTCCTACGAGCAGTACTTC.